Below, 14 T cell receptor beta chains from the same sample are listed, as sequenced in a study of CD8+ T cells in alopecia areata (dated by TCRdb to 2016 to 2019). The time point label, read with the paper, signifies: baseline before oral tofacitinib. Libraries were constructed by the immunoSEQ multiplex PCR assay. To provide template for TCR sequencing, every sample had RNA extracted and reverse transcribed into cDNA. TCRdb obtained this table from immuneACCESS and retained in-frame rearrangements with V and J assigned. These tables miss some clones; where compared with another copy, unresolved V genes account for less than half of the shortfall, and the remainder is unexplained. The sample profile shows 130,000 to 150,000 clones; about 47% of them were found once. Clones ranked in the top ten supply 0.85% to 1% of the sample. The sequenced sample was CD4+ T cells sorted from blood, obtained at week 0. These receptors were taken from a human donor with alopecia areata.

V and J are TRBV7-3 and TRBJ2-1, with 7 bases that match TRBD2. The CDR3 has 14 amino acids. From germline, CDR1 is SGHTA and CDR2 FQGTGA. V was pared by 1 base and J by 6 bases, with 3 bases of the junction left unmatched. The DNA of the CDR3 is TGTGCCAGCAGCTTAATTGCGGGAGTCAATGAGCAGTTCTTC. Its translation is CASSLIAGVNEQFF.

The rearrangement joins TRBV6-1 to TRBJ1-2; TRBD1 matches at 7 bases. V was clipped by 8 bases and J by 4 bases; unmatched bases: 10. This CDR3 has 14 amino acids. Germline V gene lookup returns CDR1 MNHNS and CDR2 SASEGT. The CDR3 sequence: CASGDRAYGYGYTF. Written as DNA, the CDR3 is TGTGCCAGCGGCGACAGGGCATATGGCTATGGCTACACCTTC.

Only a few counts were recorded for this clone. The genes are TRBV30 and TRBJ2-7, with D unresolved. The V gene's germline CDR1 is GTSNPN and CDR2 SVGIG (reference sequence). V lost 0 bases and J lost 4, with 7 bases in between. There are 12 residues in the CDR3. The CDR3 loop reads CAWSVDVYEQYF. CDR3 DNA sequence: TGTGCCTGGAGTGTAGACGTTTACGAGCAGTACTTC.

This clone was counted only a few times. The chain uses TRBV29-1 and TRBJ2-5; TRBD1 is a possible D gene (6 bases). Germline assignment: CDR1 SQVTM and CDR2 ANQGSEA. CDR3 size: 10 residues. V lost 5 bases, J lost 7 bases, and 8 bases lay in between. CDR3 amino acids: CSVQQGTQYF. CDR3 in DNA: TGCAGCGTTCAACAGGGGACCCAGTACTTC.

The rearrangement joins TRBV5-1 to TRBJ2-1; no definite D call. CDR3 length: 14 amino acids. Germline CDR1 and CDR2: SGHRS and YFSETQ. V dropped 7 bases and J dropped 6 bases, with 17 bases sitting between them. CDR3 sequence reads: CASGTRSASNEQFF. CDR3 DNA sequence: TGCGCCAGCGGAACCCGCAGCGCCAGCAATGAGCAGTTCTTC.

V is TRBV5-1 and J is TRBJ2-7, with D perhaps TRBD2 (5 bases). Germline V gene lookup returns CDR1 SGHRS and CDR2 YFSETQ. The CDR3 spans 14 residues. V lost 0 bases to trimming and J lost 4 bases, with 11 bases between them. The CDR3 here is CASSLAKAEYEQYF. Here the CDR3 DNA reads TGCGCCAGCAGCTTGGCCAAAGCGGAGTACGAGCAGTACTTC.

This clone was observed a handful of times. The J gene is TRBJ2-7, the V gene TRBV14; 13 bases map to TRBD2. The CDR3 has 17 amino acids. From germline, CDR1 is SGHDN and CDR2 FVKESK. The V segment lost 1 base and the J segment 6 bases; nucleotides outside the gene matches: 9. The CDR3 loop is CASSQVRGLAGTGEQYF. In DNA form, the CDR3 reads TGTGCCAGCAGCCAAGTGAGGGGACTAGCGGGAACGGGCGAGCAGTACTTC.

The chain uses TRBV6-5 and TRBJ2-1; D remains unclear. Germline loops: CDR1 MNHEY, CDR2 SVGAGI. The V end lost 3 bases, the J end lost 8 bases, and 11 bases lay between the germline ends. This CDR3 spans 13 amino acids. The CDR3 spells CASSYRVDYEQFF. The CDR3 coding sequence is TGTGCCAGCAGTTATAGGGTAGACTATGAGCAGTTCTTC.

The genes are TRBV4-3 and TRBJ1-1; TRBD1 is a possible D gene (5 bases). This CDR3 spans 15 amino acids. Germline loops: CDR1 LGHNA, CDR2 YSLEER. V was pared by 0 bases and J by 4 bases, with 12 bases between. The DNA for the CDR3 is TGCGCCAGCAGCCAAGATCGGGGGTCTCGCACTGAAGCTTTCTTT. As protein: CASSQDRGSRTEAFF.

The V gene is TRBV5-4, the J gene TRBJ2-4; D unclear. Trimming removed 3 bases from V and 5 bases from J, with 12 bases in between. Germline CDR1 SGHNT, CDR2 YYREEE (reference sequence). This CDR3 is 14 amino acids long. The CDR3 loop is CASSSGPVENIQYF. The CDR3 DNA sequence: TGTGCCAGCAGCTCCGGGCCTGTGGAAAACATTCAGTACTTC.

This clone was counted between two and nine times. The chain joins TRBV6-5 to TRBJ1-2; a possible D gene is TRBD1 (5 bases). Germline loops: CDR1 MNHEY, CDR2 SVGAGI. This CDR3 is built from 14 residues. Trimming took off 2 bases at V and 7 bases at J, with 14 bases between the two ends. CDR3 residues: CASSYRQPSPGYTF. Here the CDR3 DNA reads TGTGCCAGCAGTTACCGACAGCCTTCCCCTGGCTACACCTTC.

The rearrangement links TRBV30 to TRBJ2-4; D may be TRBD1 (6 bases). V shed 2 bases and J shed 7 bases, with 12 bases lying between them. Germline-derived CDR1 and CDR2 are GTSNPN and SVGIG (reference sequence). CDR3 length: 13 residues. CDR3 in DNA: TGTGCCTGGAGTCCGGGACATCGGAACATTCAGTACTTC. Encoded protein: CAWSPGHRNIQYF.

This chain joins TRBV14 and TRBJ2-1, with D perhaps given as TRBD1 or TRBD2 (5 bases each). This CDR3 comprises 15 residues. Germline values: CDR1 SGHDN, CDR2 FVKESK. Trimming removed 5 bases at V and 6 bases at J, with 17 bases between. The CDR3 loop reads CASSWDGRSLNEQFF. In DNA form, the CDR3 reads TGTGCCAGCAGCTGGGACGGACGATCTCTCAATGAGCAGTTCTTC.

The CDR3 DNA sequence: TGCAGCGTTTCGGACACCTCGGGCGGCTACACCTTC. This sequence encodes CSVSDTSGGYTF. The chain combines TRBV29-1 with TRBJ1-2, with D possibly being TRBD1 (5 bases). The germline CDR1 and CDR2 sequences are SQVTM and ANQGSEA. This CDR3 is built from 12 residues. Deletions cut 5 bases from V and 8 bases from J, with 15 bases between. Combining the CDR3 with reference TRBV29-1 and TRBJ1-2 gives the whole variable domain SAVISQKPSRDICQRGTSLTIQCQVDSQVTMMFWYRQQPGQSLTLIATANQGSEATYESGFVIDKFPISRPNLTFSTLTVSNMSPEDSSIYLCSVSDTSGGYTFGSGTRLTVV.